These 5 T cell receptor beta chains originate from one sample sequenced in a study of response to subunit inactivated influenza vaccine. TCRdb passed the RT-PCR reads through MiXCR, listing each CDR3 protein once. Among hundreds of thousands of distinct CDR3 sequences listed, over 10% were seen once. This specimen was PBMCs from blood, taken roughly 6 weeks after vaccination. The receptor source for this set is a man aged 50 to 59 who received an inactivated influenza vaccine.

This clonotype was observed once. The chain combines TRBV11-2 with TRBJ2-5; D may be TRBD1 (5 bases). The V gene's germline CDR1 is SGHAT and CDR2 FQNNGV. The CDR3 covers 16 residues. Trimming took 2 bases from V and 5 from J, leaving 18 bases between them. CDR3 loop: CASSLRVHKGPETQYF. The CDR3, as DNA: TGTGCCAGCAGCTTACGGGTCCATAAGGGGCCGGAGACCCAGTACTTC. Full variable domain (rest looked up from reference TRBV11-2 and TRBJ2-5): EAGVAQSPRYKIIEKRQSVAFWCNPISGHATLYWYQQILGQGPKLLIQFQNNGVVDDSQLPKDRFSAERLKGVDSTLKIQPAKLEDSAVYLCASSLRVHKGPETQYFGPGTRLLVL.

The V call is TRBV10-3, the J call TRBJ1-5; D possibly corresponds to TRBD1 (5 bases). V was shortened by 3 bases and J by 8 bases, with 14 bases between the two germline ends. CDR3 length: 14 amino acids. The germline V gene has CDR1 ENHRY and CDR2 SYGVKD. The CDR3 DNA follows: TGTGCCATCAGTGAAATAGCCACCAGGGAGCCCCAGCATTTT. Its translation: CAISEIATREPQHF.

The rearrangement uses TRBV7-9 and TRBJ2-7; the D gene is possibly TRBD1 (5 bases). This CDR3 is built from 16 residues. CDR1 is SEHNR, CDR2 FQNEAQ, per germline (reference sequence). V lost 5 bases to trimming and J lost 2 bases, with 19 bases between them. CDR3 residues: CASSRGSRVSPYEQYF. CDR3 nucleotide sequence: TGTGCCAGCAGCAGAGGTAGCAGGGTTTCACCCTACGAGCAGTACTTC.

This clonotype showed up many times. J is TRBJ2-1 and V is TRBV6-5; perhaps TRBD2 as D (5 bases). The length of the CDR3 is 11 residues. Germline CDR1 is MNHEY and CDR2 is SVGAGI. The V and J ends lost 2 bases and 9 bases respectively, with 5 bases between them. The CDR3 sequence: CASSYAGEQFF. The CDR3 region has the DNA TGTGCCAGCAGTTACGCGGGTGAGCAGTTCTTC.

This chain connects TRBV28 to TRBJ2-3; D is perhaps TRBD1 (6 bases). Germline lookup yields CDR1 MDHEN and CDR2 SYDVKM. Between the trimmed V and J ends, which lost 5 bases and 1 base, there was a span of 16 bases. This CDR3 region has 16 residues. CDR3 in amino acids: CASSPTGWGGTDTQYF. The CDR3 DNA follows: TGTGCCAGCAGTCCGACAGGATGGGGCGGCACAGATACGCAGTATTTT.